These T cell receptor beta chains were read from a single sample in a study of blood T cell repertoires in COVID-19. Repertoires were generated with immunoSEQ multiplex PCR, while TCRdb's copy carries only in-frame clones and drops some. The sample lists tens of thousands of clones, around 86% occurring once. The sequencing input was peripheral blood. The receptors were sampled from a man aged 45 to 65 with active COVID-19. The CDR3 runs from the conserved cysteine through the conserved F or W. D genes are given only for firm matches. The size entry is marked missing in some rows and otherwise reads once, few, many or a size class.

clone size,V gene,J gene,D gene,CDR3 protein,CDR3 DNA
NA,TRBV6-2/TRBV6-3,TRBJ1-2,TRBD1,CASSDLDREVIGYTF,TGTGCCAGCAGCGACTTAGACAGGGAAGTAATTGGCTACACCTTC
NA,TRBV18,TRBJ1-4,NA,CASSPPSRRDEKLFF,TGTGCCAGCTCACCACCGTCCCGGAGGGATGAAAAACTGTTTTTT
NA,TRBV30,TRBJ1-4,TRBD1,CAWKQGNEKLFF,TGTGCCTGGAAACAGGGGAATGAAAAACTGTTTTTT
NA,TRBV28,TRBJ1-4,TRBD1,CASSLLRQGARKLFF,TGTGCCAGCAGTTTACTACGCCAGGGGGCCAGGAAACTGTTTTTT
NA,TRBV2,TRBJ2-2,TRBD2,CASSGWTSRSGELFF,TGTGCCAGCAGTGGCTGGACTAGTAGGTCCGGGGAGCTGTTTTTT
NA,TRBV9,TRBJ2-7,NA,CASSPGGTTYEQYF,TGTGCCAGCAGCCCGGGTGGAACGACCTACGAGCAGTACTTC
NA,TRBV30,TRBJ2-5,NA,CAWSWRVQETQYF,TGTGCCTGGAGTTGGAGGGTACAAGAGACCCAGTACTTC
NA,TRBV4-2,TRBJ1-1,NA,CASSQDWEGIAEAFF,TGTGCCAGCAGCCAAGATTGGGAGGGCATTGCTGAAGCTTTCTTT
NA,TRBV5-4,TRBJ2-3,NA,CASSHGTSYRTDTQYF,TGTGCCAGCAGCCATGGGACTTCATACCGCACAGATACGCAGTATTTT
NA,TRBV6-6,TRBJ1-1,NA,CASSSAFPITEAFF,TGTGCCAGCAGTTCCGCGTTCCCCATAACTGAAGCTTTCTTT
NA,TRBV4-2,TRBJ2-7,NA,CASSPVHGAVPSYEQYF,TGTGCCAGCAGCCCGGTCCATGGCGCGGTCCCGTCCTACGAGCAGTACTTC
NA,TRBV4-1,TRBJ2-7,NA,CASSQTSAVSGLNYEQYF,TGCGCCAGCAGCCAGACTTCGGCGGTGTCAGGACTTAACTACGAGCAGTACTTC
once,TRBV4-3,TRBJ2-3,TRBD2,CASSQGLAATDTQYF,TGCGCCAGCAGCCAAGGACTAGCAGCCACAGATACGCAGTATTTT
NA,TRBV27,TRBJ2-5,TRBD2,CASSLSIAGADETQYF,TGTGCCAGCAGTTTGTCGATAGCGGGAGCAGATGAGACCCAGTACTTC
NA,TRBV6-2/TRBV6-3,TRBJ1-1,NA,CASSYSVEGGSTEAFF,TGTGCCAGCAGTTACTCGGTCGAGGGAGGGAGCACTGAAGCTTTCTTT
NA,TRBV28,TRBJ1-1,TRBD1,CASSPRTGANTEAFF,TGTGCCAGCAGTCCCCGGACAGGGGCGAACACTGAAGCTTTCTTT
NA,TRBV27,TRBJ2-3,TRBD2,CASSFSGGAGADTQYF,TGTGCCAGCAGTTTTAGCGGGGGGGCGGGCGCAGATACGCAGTATTTT
NA,TRBV4-1,TRBJ1-4,NA,CASSQEHRDEKLFF,TGCGCCAGCAGCCAAGAGCACAGGGACGAAAAACTGTTTTTT
NA,TRBV6-2/TRBV6-3,TRBJ1-2,TRBD1,CASSYSRDSDYGYTF,TGTGCCAGCAGTTACTCGAGGGACAGCGACTATGGCTACACCTTC
NA,TRBV19,TRBJ1-5,TRBD1,CASSMPQGAKAQPQHF,TGTGCCAGTAGTATGCCCCAGGGGGCGAAAGCTCAGCCCCAGCATTTT
NA,TRBV13,TRBJ2-2,TRBD2,CASSHFSGGATGELFF,TGTGCCAGCAGTCATTTTTCGGGGGGGGCCACCGGGGAGCTGTTTTTT
NA,TRBV9,TRBJ1-2,TRBD1,CASSVVSGTGGVGYGYTF,TGTGCCAGCAGCGTAGTGTCCGGGACAGGGGGCGTTGGCTATGGCTACACCTTC
NA,TRBV6-5,TRBJ2-3,NA,CASTLIDTQYF,TGTGCCAGCACCCTTATAGATACGCAGTATTTT
once,TRBV28,TRBJ1-1,NA,CASSRGDNTEAFF,TGTGCCAGCAGTCGGGGAGATAACACTGAAGCTTTCTTT
NA,TRBV28,TRBJ1-5,TRBD1,CASSFGTGNQPQHF,TGTGCCAGCAGTTTCGGGACAGGGAATCAGCCCCAGCATTTT
NA,TRBV5-4,TRBJ2-1,NA,CASSLLASGVNNEQFF,TGTGCCAGCAGCTTGTTAGCGTCAGGGGTGAACAATGAGCAGTTCTTC
NA,TRBV6-2/TRBV6-3,TRBJ2-1,TRBD2,CASSPGLAGGLSSSYNEQFF,TGTGCCAGCAGTCCCGGACTAGCGGGGGGCCTTTCTAGCTCCTACAATGAGCAGTTCTTC
NA,TRBV27,TRBJ1-1,NA,CASSLNVKFRGSGTEAFF,TGTGCCAGCAGTCTTAATGTAAAGTTCAGGGGAAGCGGCACTGAAGCTTTCTTT
NA,TRBV20-1,TRBJ2-3,NA,CSASPWRGDTQYF,TGCAGTGCTAGTCCCTGGAGGGGAGATACGCAGTATTTT